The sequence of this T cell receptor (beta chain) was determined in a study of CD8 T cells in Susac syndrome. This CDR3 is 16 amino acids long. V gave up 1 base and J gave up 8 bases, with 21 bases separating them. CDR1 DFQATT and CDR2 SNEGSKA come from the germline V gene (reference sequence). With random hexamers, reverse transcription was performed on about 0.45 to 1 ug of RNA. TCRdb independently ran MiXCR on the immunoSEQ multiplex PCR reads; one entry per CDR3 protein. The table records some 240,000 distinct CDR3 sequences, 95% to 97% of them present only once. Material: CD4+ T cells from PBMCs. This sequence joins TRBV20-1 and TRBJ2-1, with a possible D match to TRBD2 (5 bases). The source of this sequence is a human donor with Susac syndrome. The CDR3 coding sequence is TGCAGTGCTAGAGTCTTAGGTCCCGGGGTTAGGGATGAGCAGTTCTTC. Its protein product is CSARVLGPGVRDEQFF.